The rows below give T cell receptor beta chains drawn from one sample of a study of cytomegalovirus exposure and HLA in healthy donors. Data came from immunoSEQ multiplex PCR; TCRdb stores just in-frame clones and leaves some out. The sample has 100,000 to 150,000 clones, approximately 74% seen once. The sequenced sample was PBMCs. The receptors derive from a man aged 40-49 years in good health and CMV-seropositive. Each CDR3 is given with its conserved first and last residue. Each record gives: J gene, D gene, V gene, CDR3 length, clone size, CDR3 protein, CDR3 DNA. D genes are given only for firm matches. Some rows have no size entry. The others give once, few or many, or a class for an expanded clone.

J gene: TRBJ1-1
D gene: TRBD1
V gene: TRBV6-1
CDR3 length: 14
clone size: few
CDR3 protein: CASSVEQGGAEAFF
CDR3 DNA: TGTGCCAGCAGTGTGGAACAGGGGGGAGCTGAAGCTTTCTTT

J gene: TRBJ2-6
D gene: TRBD2
V gene: TRBV2
CDR3 length: 16
clone size: -
CDR3 protein: CASTSGGPSGANVLTF
CDR3 DNA: TGTGCCAGCACCTCGGGAGGGCCCTCTGGGGCCAACGTCCTGACTTTC

J gene: TRBJ2-2
D gene: -
V gene: TRBV2
CDR3 length: 15
clone size: -
CDR3 protein: CASSEFVVDTGELFF
CDR3 DNA: TGTGCCAGCAGTGAGTTTGTGGTAGACACCGGGGAGCTGTTTTTT

J gene: TRBJ2-3
D gene: TRBD2
V gene: TRBV28
CDR3 length: 18
clone size: -
CDR3 protein: CASSYGLAGTRGPDTQYF
CDR3 DNA: TGTGCCAGCAGTTACGGGCTAGCGGGGACCAGGGGCCCAGATACGCAGTATTTT

J gene: TRBJ1-2
D gene: TRBD1
V gene: TRBV7-8
CDR3 length: 15
clone size: -
CDR3 protein: CASSLQGVKHYGYTF
CDR3 DNA: TGTGCCAGCAGCCTACAGGGGGTGAAACACTATGGCTACACCTTC

J gene: TRBJ1-5
D gene: -
V gene: TRBV19
CDR3 length: 14
clone size: -
CDR3 protein: CASEGRAGNQPQHF
CDR3 DNA: TGTGCCAGTGAAGGAAGGGCAGGGAATCAGCCCCAGCATTTT

J gene: TRBJ2-3
D gene: TRBD2
V gene: TRBV6-4
CDR3 length: 15
clone size: many
CDR3 protein: CASSDSRGGPDTQYF
CDR3 DNA: TGTGCCAGCAGTGACTCGCGGGGGGGCCCAGATACGCAGTATTTT

J gene: TRBJ1-2
D gene: -
V gene: TRBV6-1
CDR3 length: 11
clone size: -
CDR3 protein: CASSAGSGYTF
CDR3 DNA: TGTGCCAGCAGTGCCGGGTCTGGCTACACCTTC

J gene: TRBJ1-2
D gene: TRBD1
V gene: TRBV19
CDR3 length: 14
clone size: -
CDR3 protein: CASSTGTGSHGYTF
CDR3 DNA: TGTGCCAGTAGCACCGGGACAGGGTCCCATGGCTACACCTTC

J gene: TRBJ1-2
D gene: TRBD1
V gene: TRBV9
CDR3 length: 14
clone size: -
CDR3 protein: CASHRDRGPYGYTF
CDR3 DNA: TGTGCCAGCCACCGGGACAGGGGGCCCTATGGCTACACCTTC

J gene: TRBJ2-3
D gene: TRBD2
V gene: TRBV4-1
CDR3 length: 20
clone size: -
CDR3 protein: CASSQKGASGGPVGTDTQYF
CDR3 DNA: TGCGCCAGCAGCCAAAAGGGGGCTAGCGGGGGCCCGGTAGGCACAGATACGCAGTATTTT

J gene: TRBJ1-5
D gene: -
V gene: TRBV6-5
CDR3 length: 15
clone size: -
CDR3 protein: CASSLVSGGGQPQHF
CDR3 DNA: TGTGCCAGCAGCCTCGTTTCGGGAGGAGGTCAGCCCCAGCATTTT

J gene: TRBJ2-7
D gene: -
V gene: TRBV5-1
CDR3 length: 14
clone size: once
CDR3 protein: CACSPTGEAYEQYF
CDR3 DNA: TGCGCCTGCAGCCCGACCGGTGAGGCTTACGAGCAGTACTTC

J gene: TRBJ1-2
D gene: -
V gene: TRBV6-1
CDR3 length: 16
clone size: -
CDR3 protein: CASSGTEQGWVYGYTF
CDR3 DNA: TGTGCCAGCAGTGGAACGGAACAGGGCTGGGTCTATGGCTACACCTTC

J gene: TRBJ2-5
D gene: -
V gene: TRBV28
CDR3 length: 13
clone size: few
CDR3 protein: CASTSTGLETQYF
CDR3 DNA: TGTGCCAGCACGTCGACAGGCCTGGAGACCCAGTACTTC

J gene: TRBJ2-3
D gene: -
V gene: TRBV2
CDR3 length: 13
clone size: -
CDR3 protein: CASTLESTDTQYF
CDR3 DNA: TGTGCCAGCACGTTGGAGTCCACAGATACGCAGTATTTT

J gene: TRBJ2-3
D gene: TRBD1
V gene: TRBV28
CDR3 length: 15
clone size: -
CDR3 protein: CASSLMKGATDTQYF
CDR3 DNA: TGTGCCAGCAGTTTGATGAAGGGGGCTACAGATACGCAGTATTTT

J gene: TRBJ2-5
D gene: -
V gene: TRBV19
CDR3 length: 15
clone size: few
CDR3 protein: CASSIVASDQETQYF
CDR3 DNA: TGTGCCAGTAGTATAGTGGCTAGCGATCAAGAGACCCAGTACTTC

J gene: TRBJ1-2
D gene: -
V gene: TRBV5-3
CDR3 length: 13
clone size: -
CDR3 protein: CARSLKGDYGYTF
CDR3 DNA: TGTGCCAGAAGCTTGAAAGGGGACTATGGCTACACCTTC

J gene: TRBJ2-7
D gene: -
V gene: TRBV4-1
CDR3 length: 13
clone size: once
CDR3 protein: CASSQGLVGEQYF
CDR3 DNA: TGCGCCAGCAGCCAGGGACTCGTAGGCGAGCAGTACTTC

J gene: TRBJ2-7
D gene: TRBD1
V gene: TRBV23-1
CDR3 length: 19
clone size: -
CDR3 protein: CASSQISSRDRGQIYEQYF
CDR3 DNA: TGCGCCAGCAGTCAAATCTCCTCCCGGGACAGGGGGCAGATCTACGAGCAGTACTTC

J gene: TRBJ2-2
D gene: TRBD2
V gene: TRBV7-9
CDR3 length: 15
clone size: -
CDR3 protein: CASSASGSLAGELFF
CDR3 DNA: TGTGCCAGCAGCGCTAGCGGGAGTCTGGCCGGGGAGCTGTTTTTT

J gene: TRBJ2-1
D gene: TRBD2
V gene: TRBV28
CDR3 length: 15
clone size: few
CDR3 protein: CASSLNSGRYNEQFF
CDR3 DNA: TGTGCCAGCAGTTTAAATAGCGGGAGATACAATGAGCAGTTCTTC

J gene: TRBJ2-5
D gene: TRBD1
V gene: TRBV5-1
CDR3 length: 16
clone size: -
CDR3 protein: CASSFEGTGQMSTQYF
CDR3 DNA: TGCGCCAGCAGCTTCGAGGGGACAGGACAAATGTCGACCCAGTACTTC

J gene: TRBJ2-1
D gene: TRBD2
V gene: TRBV27
CDR3 length: 14
clone size: -
CDR3 protein: CASRTSGRYNEQFF
CDR3 DNA: TGTGCCAGCAGGACTAGCGGGAGATACAATGAGCAGTTCTTC